This T cell receptor beta chain originates from a study of blood T cell repertoires in COVID-19. The assay was immunoSEQ multiplex PCR, and TCRdb's table has in-frame clones only and misses some. Of about 380,000 clones in the sample, about 90% were seen once. All enrollees were about 18 to 89 years old and from fewer than 25 US areas. Grouping used clinical history reported by participants in a survey and questionnaire. Two negative PCRs, clearance, or symptom resolution had been documented for recovered Cohort 3 donors. CDR1 and CDR2 (germline): SGHNT, YENEEA. The CDR3 is made up of 14 amino acids. Trimming removed 5 bases from V and 3 bases from J; junction bases left unmatched: 5.

This chain connects TRBV11-3 to TRBJ2-3; 7 nucleotides match TRBD1. The sequence was collected from a woman aged 25 to 39 who had recovered from COVID-19. The sequenced sample consisted of PBMCs or T cells enriched from blood (not recorded which). The DNA for the CDR3 is TGTGCCAGCAGCATAGGACAGGCTACAGATACGCAGTATTTT. Translated: CASSIGQATDTQYF. The variable domain in full, with the rest retrieved from reference TRBV11-3 and TRBJ2-3, is EAGVVQSPRYKIIEKKQPVAFWCNPISGHNTLYWYLQNLGQGPELLIRYENEEAVDDSQLPKDRFSAERLKGVDSTLKIQPAELGDSAVYLCASSIGQATDTQYFGPGTRLTVL.